The 13 T cell receptor beta chains given below trace back to one sample, sequenced in a study of molecular identifiers for immune sequencing clone quantification. One entry per CDR3 protein results from TCRdb running MiXCR on the PCR reads. The repertoire holds about half a million distinct CDR3 sequences, with less than 30% as singletons. The sequencing input was naive CD8+ T cells from blood, with Jurkat cell RNA spiked in. The subset was: FACS-sorted CD8+CD4-CCR7+CD45RA+ naive T cells. The receptors here all came from a human donor in good health. Some libraries in this study had Jurkat cell RNA spiked in.

This clonotype was observed many times. The chain has TRBV3-1 and TRBJ2-5, with 9 bases fitting TRBD2. This CDR3 spans 14 amino acids. CDR1 and CDR2 (germline): LGHDT, YNNKEL (reference sequence). V was pared by 1 base and J by 8 bases, with 5 bases of the junction left unmatched. CDR3 loop: CASSQVEREATQYF. CDR3 DNA sequence: TGTGCCAGCAGCCAAGTGGAGCGGGAGGCCACCCAGTACTTC.

The chain joins TRBV5-1 to TRBJ1-1; TRBD1 agrees at 7 bases. Germline trimming cut 7 bases from V and 1 base from J; bases unmatched to any gene: 13. CDR3 length: 16 amino acids. CDR1 is SGHRS and CDR2 is YFSETQ in the germline V gene. CDR3 nucleotide sequence: TGCGCCAGCTTCGCCCCCCACCAGGGGGAGAACACTGAAGCTTTCTTT. As protein: CASFAPHQGENTEAFF.

Worth noting for this clonotype: At one end the junction does not follow the germline gene, possibly because of a read error. The chain uses TRBV7-9 and TRBJ2-1; 9 bases map to TRBD2. The CDR3 sequence is 17 residues long. Germline loops: CDR1 SEHNR, CDR2 FQNEAQ (reference sequence). The CDR3 DNA reads TGTGCCAGCAGCTCGGATGGAATAGCGGGAGCCTACAATGAGCAGTCCTTC. This translates into CASSSDGIAGAYNEQSF.

This clonotype was observed a few times. The chain has TRBV7-6 and TRBJ2-3; 14 nucleotides agree with TRBD2. The ends lost 3 bases at V and 6 bases at J; junction bases unmatched: 14. CDR1 is SGHVS and CDR2 is FNYEAQ in the germline V gene. The CDR3 length is 19 residues. The CDR3 DNA follows: TGTGCCAGCAGCTTTCAGGGGAACCGACTAGCGGGGGGGGTGGATACGCAGTATTTT. It translates to CASSFQGNRLAGGVDTQYF.

Regarding this clonotype: At one boundary the junction diverges from the germline segment, which might be a read error. The CDR3 here is CASSQDRQGPAGTPYF. The CDR3 bases are TGCGCCAGCAGCCAAGATCGACAGGGCCCAGCTGGGACCCCGTACTTC. The rearrangement uses TRBV4-1 and TRBJ2-5, with 7 bases matching TRBD1. This CDR3 region has 16 residues. Germline V lookup: CDR1 MGHRA, CDR2 YSYEKL.

The chain links TRBV19 to TRBJ2-5; 7 nucleotides agree with TRBD1. The germline CDR1 and CDR2 sequences are LNHDA and SQIVND (reference sequence). The CDR3 contains 14 residues. V gave up 4 bases and J gave up 5 bases; unmatched junction bases: 7. CDR3 sequence reads: CASSTDDRVETQYF. CDR3 DNA: TGTGCCAGTAGTACAGACGACAGGGTTGAGACCCAGTACTTC. Supplemented by reference TRBV19 and TRBJ2-5, the full variable domain reads DGGITQSPKYLFRKEGQNVTLSCEQNLNHDAMYWYRQDPGQGLRLIYYSQIVNDFQKGDIAEGYSVSREKKESFPLTVTSAQKNPTAFYLCASSTDDRVETQYFGPGTRLLVL.

The rearrangement links TRBV9 to TRBJ2-7, with 8 bases lining up with TRBD2. This CDR3 region has 14 residues. The germline gives CDR1 SGDLS, CDR2 YYNGEE. This CDR3 is CPPRAGGGAYEQYF. Written as DNA, the CDR3 is TGTCCCCCCCGCGCCGGGGGGGGGGCGTACGAGCAGTACTTC.

This clonotype was detected a few times. V and J are TRBV20-1 and TRBJ2-1; D may be TRBD2 (5 bases). CDR3 length: 12 residues. CDR1 DFQATT and CDR2 SNEGSKA come from the germline V gene (reference sequence). V lost 4 bases to trimming and J lost 9 bases, with 13 bases between them. The CDR3 here is CSANSPRVEQFF. CDR3 DNA: TGCAGTGCTAACTCCCCGCGGGTTGAGCAGTTCTTC.

A note on this clonotype: A much larger clone differs by one base, so this may be a read error. The chain employs TRBV6-5 and TRBJ1-1, with D possibly TRBD1 on 5 matching bases. The CDR3 is 17 residues long. Germline CDR1 reads MNHEY; CDR2 reads SVGAGI. V was cut by 8 bases and J by 0 bases, with 22 bases left in between. In nucleotides, the CDR3 is TGTGCCAGCGAACTCCGGGACGGATCGGACATGAACACTGAAGCTTTCTTT. Amino acid sequence: CASELRDGSDMNTEAFF.

In this sample, this clonotype turned up a few times. The chain recombines TRBV11-1 with TRBJ2-1, with 9 bases aligning to TRBD2. CDR1 is SGHAT and CDR2 is FQDESV in the germline V gene (reference sequence). V dropped 6 bases and J dropped 5; count of bases not matched to a gene: 5. The CDR3 loop spans 14 amino acids. DNA of the CDR3: TGTGCCAGCAGTTCTAGCGGGGACCACAATGAGCAGTTCTTC. Encoded protein: CASSSSGDHNEQFF.

Regarding this clonotype: A much larger clonotype is one base distant, so this may be a read error. The V call is TRBV20-1, the J call TRBJ1-5; 7 nucleotides agree with TRBD1. The V gene end was trimmed by 3 bases and the J gene end by 0 bases; junction bases not matched to a gene: 14. This CDR3 spans 18 amino acids. The V gene's germline CDR1 is DFQATT and CDR2 SNEGSKA (reference sequence). This CDR3 is CSAREVGTELYSNQPQHF. CDR3 DNA: TGCAGTGCTAGGGAAGTAGGGACAGAGCTTTATAGCAATCAGCCCCAGCATTTT.

Note on this clonotype: A read error may be the cause here, since a much bigger clone is one base away. The chain links TRBV14 to TRBJ1-4; D perhaps matches TRBD1 (6 bases). CDR3 length equals 14 residues. Per germline, CDR1 SGHDN and CDR2 FVKESK. CDR3 sequence reads: CASSHLGAEEILFF. In DNA, the CDR3 is TGTGCCAGCAGCCATCTGGGGGCCGAAGAAATACTGTTTTTT.

This clonotype was counted only a few times. V gene TRBV12-3 or TRBV12-4 combines with J gene TRBJ1-1, with 10 bases lining up with TRBD1. The V and J ends lost 9 bases and 0 bases, in that order; junction bases with no gene match: 1. The CDR3 extends over 13 amino acids. The CDR3 loop is CASGTGVNTEAFF. CDR3 coding DNA: TGTGCCAGTGGGACAGGGGTGAACACTGAAGCTTTCTTT.